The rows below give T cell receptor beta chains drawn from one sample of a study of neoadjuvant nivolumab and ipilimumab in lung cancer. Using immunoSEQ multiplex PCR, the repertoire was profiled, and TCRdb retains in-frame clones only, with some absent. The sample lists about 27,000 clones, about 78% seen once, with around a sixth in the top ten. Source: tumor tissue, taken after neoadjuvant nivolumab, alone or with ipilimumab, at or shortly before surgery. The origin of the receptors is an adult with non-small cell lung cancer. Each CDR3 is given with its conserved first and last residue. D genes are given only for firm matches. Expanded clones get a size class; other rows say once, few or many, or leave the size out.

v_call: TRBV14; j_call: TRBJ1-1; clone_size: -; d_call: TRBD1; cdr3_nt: TGTGCCAGTGGGGGACAGTTGAACACTGAAGCTTTCTTT; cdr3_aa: CASGGQLNTEAFF
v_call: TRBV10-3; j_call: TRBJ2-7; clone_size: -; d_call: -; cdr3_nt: TGTGCCATCAGACCCAGTACAGGGATCTACGAGCAGTACTTC; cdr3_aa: CAIRPSTGIYEQYF
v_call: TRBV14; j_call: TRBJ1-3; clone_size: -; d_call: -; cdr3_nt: TGTGCCAGCAGCTACAGCCGGGGACCTGGAAACACCATATATTTT; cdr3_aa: CASSYSRGPGNTIYF
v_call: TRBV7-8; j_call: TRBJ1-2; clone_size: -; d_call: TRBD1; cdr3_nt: TGTGCCAGCAGCCAAGGGGACAGGCGGTCCAGGGGCTACACCTTC; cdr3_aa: CASSQGDRRSRGYTF
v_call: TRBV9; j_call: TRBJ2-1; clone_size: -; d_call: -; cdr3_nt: TGTGCCAGCACAACGGGAAGAGACAATGAGCAGTTCTTC; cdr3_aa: CASTTGRDNEQFF
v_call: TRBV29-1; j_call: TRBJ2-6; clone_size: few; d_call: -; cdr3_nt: TGCAGCGTTACCACTGGGGCCAACGTCCTGACTTTC; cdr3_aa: CSVTTGANVLTF
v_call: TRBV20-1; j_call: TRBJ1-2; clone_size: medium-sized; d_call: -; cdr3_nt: TGCAGTGCTACAGGGGAAGGCTACACCTTC; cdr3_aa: CSATGEGYTF
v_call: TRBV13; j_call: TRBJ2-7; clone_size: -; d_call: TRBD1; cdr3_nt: TGTGCCAGCAGCTTTGAGGGGGCCGACGAGCAGTACTTC; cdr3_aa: CASSFEGADEQYF
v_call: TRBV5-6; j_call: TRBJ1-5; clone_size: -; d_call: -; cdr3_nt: TGTGCCAGCAGCCGTGAAAGGGTAGGGCCCCAGCATTTT; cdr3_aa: CASSRERVGPQHF
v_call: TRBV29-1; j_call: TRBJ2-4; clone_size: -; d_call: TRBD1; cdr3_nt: TGCAGCGTTGTGAGACAGGGGTCGAACATTCAGTACTTC; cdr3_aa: CSVVRQGSNIQYF
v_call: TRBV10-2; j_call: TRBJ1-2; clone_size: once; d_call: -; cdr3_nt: TGCGCCAGCAGTGATAACTATGGCTACACCTTC; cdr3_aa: CASSDNYGYTF
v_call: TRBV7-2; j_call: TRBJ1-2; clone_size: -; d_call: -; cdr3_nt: TGTGCCAGCACCGGACAAGCTCTCACTAACTATGGCTACACCTTC; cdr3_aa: CASTGQALTNYGYTF
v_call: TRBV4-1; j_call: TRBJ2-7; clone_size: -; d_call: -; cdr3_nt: TGCGCCAGCAGCCTTAGGGCAGGGGATCCCTACGAGCAGTACTTC; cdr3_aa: CASSLRAGDPYEQYF
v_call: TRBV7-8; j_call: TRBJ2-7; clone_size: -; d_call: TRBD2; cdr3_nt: TGTGCCAGCAGCTTCCTTCAGCGGGGGGGCTCCTACGAGCAGTACTTC; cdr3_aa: CASSFLQRGGSYEQYF
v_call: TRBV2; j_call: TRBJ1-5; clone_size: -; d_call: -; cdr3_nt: TGTGCCAGCAGTGAGGGCGGAGATCAGCCCCAGCATTTT; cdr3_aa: CASSEGGDQPQHF
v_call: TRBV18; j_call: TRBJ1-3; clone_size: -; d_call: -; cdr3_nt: TGTGCCAGCTCACCCACGCCCACGGGCGACTCTGGAAACACCATATATTTT; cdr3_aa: CASSPTPTGDSGNTIYF
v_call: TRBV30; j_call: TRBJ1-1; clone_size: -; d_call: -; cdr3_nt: TGTGCCTGGAGGCGGGAACAGTACACTGAAGCTTTCTTT; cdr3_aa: CAWRREQYTEAFF
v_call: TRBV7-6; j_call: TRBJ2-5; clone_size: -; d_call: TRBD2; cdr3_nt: TGTGCCAGCAGCTTAGTGCCAGCGGGGGGGCCAGAGACCCAGTACTTC; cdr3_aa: CASSLVPAGGPETQYF
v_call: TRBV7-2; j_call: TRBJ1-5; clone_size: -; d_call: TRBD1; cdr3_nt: TGTGCCAGCAGCTCTCTAAAGGGGGCCCTCAATCAGCCCCAGCATTTT; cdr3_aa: CASSSLKGALNQPQHF
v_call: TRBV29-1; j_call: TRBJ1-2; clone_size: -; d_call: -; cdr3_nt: TGCAGCGTTGTTCCCCCAGGGCCGGATGGCTACACCTTC; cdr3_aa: CSVVPPGPDGYTF
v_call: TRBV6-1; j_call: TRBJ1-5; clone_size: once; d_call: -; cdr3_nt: TGTGCCAGCAGTGCACAGGGAAAACAGCCCCAGCATTTT; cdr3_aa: CASSAQGKQPQHF
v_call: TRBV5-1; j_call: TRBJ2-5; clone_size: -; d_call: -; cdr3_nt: TGCGCCAGCAGCTTGACGGGACTGGCCTCGGCCCAGTACTTC; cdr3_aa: CASSLTGLASAQYF
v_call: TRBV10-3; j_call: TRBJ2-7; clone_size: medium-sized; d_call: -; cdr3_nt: TGTGCCATCAGTGAGGGGATGTACGAGCAGTACTTC; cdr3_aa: CAISEGMYEQYF
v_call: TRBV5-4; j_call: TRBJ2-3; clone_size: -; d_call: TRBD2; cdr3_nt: TGTGCCAGCAGCTTTCGACTAGCGGGGTCTAGCACAGATACGCAGTATTTT; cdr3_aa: CASSFRLAGSSTDTQYF
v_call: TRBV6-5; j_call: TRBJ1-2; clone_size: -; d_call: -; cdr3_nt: TGTGCCAGCAGGCCATCCAAGACACGACCTTATGGCTACACCTTC; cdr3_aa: CASRPSKTRPYGYTF
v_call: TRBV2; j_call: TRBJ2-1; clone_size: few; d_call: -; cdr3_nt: TGTGCCAGCAGGAGGGCCGGGCGCAATGAGCAGTTCTTC; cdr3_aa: CASRRAGRNEQFF
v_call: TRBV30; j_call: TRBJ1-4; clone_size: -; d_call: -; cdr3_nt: TGTGCCTGGAGCGATCGACTAGATAGGGTTGAAAAACTGTTTTTT; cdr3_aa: CAWSDRLDRVEKLFF
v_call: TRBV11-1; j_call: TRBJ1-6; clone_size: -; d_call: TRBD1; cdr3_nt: TGTGCCAGCAGCACTTCCGGGACAGGGAATTCACCCCTCCACTTT; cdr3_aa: CASSTSGTGNSPLHF
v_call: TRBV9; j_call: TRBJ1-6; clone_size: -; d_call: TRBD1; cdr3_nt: TGTGCCAGCAGCGCAGACAGGGGGTCCTATAATTCACCCCTCCACTTT; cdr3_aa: CASSADRGSYNSPLHF
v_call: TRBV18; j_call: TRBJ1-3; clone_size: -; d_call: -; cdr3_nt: TGTGCCAGCTCACCAGGGACCGAACAAGGAAACACCATATATTTT; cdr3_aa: CASSPGTEQGNTIYF
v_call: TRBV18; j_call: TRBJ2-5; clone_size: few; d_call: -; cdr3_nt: TGTGCCAGCTCACCACGGCAGGGGAGAGAAGAGACCCAGTACTTC; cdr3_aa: CASSPRQGREETQYF
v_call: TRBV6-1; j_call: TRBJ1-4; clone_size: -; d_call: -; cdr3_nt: TGTGCCAGCAGTGAAGGTCTCGCGATGTTGGTTAATGAAAAACTGTTTTTT; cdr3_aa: CASSEGLAMLVNEKLFF
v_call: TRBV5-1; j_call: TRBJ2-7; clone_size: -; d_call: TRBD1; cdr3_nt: TGCGCCAGCAGCTTCCCCCGACAGGGTCCCTTCTCCTACGAGCAGTACTTC; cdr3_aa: CASSFPRQGPFSYEQYF
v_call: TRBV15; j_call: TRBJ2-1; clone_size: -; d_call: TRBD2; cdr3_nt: TGTGCCACCAGCACGACTAGCGGGGTCTACAATGAGCAGTTCTTC; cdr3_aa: CATSTTSGVYNEQFF
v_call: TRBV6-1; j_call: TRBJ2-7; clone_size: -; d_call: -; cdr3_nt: TGTGCCAGCAGTGAAAACCCCCGGCGGGGCGAATACTTC; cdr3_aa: CASSENPRRGEYF
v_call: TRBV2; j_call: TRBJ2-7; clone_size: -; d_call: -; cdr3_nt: TGTGCCAGCACGGGGCAGGGGTCCTACGAGCAGTACTTC; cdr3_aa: CASTGQGSYEQYF
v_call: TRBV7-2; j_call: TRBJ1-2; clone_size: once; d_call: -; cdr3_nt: TGTGCCAGCAGCTTAGCCAACGCCCGCTATGGCTACACCTTC; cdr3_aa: CASSLANARYGYTF